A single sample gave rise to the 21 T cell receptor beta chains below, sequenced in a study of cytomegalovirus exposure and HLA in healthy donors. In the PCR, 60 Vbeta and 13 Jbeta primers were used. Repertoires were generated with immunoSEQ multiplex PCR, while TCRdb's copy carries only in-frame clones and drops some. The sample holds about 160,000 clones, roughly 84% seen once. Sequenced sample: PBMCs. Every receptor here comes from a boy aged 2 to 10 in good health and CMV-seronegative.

For the CDR3, the DNA is TGTGCCAGTAGCCCATTTCAGGGTTATAGCAATCAGCCCCAGCATTTT. Amino acids: CASSPFQGYSNQPQHF. V gene TRBV19 combines with J gene TRBJ1-5; TRBD1 might be the D (5 bases). The CDR3 contains 16 residues. Germline V lookup: CDR1 LNHDA, CDR2 SQIVND (reference sequence). Trimming left V 6 bases short and J 0 bases short, with 15 bases between. The whole variable domain, remainder taken from reference TRBV19 and TRBJ1-5, is DGGITQSPKYLFRKEGQNVTLSCEQNLNHDAMYWYRQDPGQGLRLIYYSQIVNDFQKGDIAEGYSVSREKKESFPLTVTSAQKNPTAFYLCASSPFQGYSNQPQHFGDGTRLSIL.

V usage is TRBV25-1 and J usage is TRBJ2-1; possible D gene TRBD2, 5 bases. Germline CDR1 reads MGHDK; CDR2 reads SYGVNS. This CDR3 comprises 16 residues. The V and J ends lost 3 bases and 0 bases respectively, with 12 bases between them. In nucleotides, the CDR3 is TGTGCCAGCAGTGACGTGAGCGGACGCTCCTACAATGAGCAGTTCTTC. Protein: CASSDVSGRSYNEQFF.

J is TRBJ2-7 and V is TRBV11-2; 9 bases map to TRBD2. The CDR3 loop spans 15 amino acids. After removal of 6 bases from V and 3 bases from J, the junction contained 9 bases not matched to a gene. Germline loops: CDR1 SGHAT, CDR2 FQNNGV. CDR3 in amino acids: CASSPGLAPNYEQYF. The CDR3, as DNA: TGTGCCAGCAGTCCAGGACTAGCGCCCAACTACGAGCAGTACTTC.

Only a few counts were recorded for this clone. CDR3 loop: CASRLGGNQPQHF. In DNA, the CDR3 is TGTGCCAGCAGGTTGGGAGGCAATCAGCCCCAGCATTTT. V gene TRBV27 combines with J gene TRBJ1-5; D ambiguous. Germline lookup yields CDR1 MNHEY and CDR2 SMNVEV (reference sequence). Trimming pared 6 bases from V and 2 bases from J, leaving 8 bases between. There are 13 residues in the CDR3.

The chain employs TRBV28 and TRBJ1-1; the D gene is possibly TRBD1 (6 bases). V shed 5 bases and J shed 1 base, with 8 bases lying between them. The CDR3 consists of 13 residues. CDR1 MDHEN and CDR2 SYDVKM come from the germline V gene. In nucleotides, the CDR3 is TGTGCCAGCAGTCTACAGGGGAACACTGAAGCTTTCTTT. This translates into CASSLQGNTEAFF.

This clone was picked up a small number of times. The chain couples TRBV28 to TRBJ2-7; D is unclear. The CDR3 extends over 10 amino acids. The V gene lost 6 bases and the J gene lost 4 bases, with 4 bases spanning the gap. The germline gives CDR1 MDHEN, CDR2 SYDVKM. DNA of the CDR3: TGTGCCAGCAGCAAATACGAGCAGTACTTC. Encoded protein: CASSKYEQYF.

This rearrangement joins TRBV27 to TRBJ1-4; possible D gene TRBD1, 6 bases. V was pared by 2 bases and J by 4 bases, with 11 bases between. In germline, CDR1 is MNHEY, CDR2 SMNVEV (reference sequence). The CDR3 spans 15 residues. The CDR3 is CASSLVTGINEKLFF. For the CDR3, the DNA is TGTGCCAGCAGTTTAGTAACAGGGATTAATGAAAAACTGTTTTTT.

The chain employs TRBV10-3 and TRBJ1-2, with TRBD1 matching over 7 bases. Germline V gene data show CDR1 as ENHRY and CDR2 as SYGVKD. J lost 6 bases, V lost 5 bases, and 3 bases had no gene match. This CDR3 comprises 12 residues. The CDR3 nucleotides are TGTGCCATCAGTAGACAGGGAGATGGCTACACCTTC. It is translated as CAISRQGDGYTF.

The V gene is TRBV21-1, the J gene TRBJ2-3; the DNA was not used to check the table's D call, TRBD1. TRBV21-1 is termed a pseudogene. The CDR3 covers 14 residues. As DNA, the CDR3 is TGTGCCAGCAGTCCGCAGGTCTACTCAGATACGCAGTATTTT. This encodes CASSPQVYSDTQYF.

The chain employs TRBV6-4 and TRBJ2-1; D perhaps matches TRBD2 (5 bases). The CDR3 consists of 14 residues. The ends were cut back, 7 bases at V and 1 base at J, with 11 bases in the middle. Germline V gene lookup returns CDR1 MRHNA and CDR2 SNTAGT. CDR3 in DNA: TGTGCCAGCATCGAGGGCTATTCCTACAATGAGCAGTTCTTC. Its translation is CASIEGYSYNEQFF.

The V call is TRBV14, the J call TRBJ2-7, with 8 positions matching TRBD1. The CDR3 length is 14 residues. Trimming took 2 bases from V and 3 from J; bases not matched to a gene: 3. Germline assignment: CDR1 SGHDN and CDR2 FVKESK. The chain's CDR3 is CASSQRQGSYEQYF. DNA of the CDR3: TGTGCCAGCAGCCAAAGACAGGGGAGCTACGAGCAGTACTTC.

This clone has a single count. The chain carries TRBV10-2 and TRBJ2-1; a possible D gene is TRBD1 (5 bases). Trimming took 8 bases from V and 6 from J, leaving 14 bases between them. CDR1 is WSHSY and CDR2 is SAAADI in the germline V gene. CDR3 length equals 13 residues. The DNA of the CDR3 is TGCGCCAGCTGCAGGACATCTAGCAATGAGCAGTTCTTC. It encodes CASCRTSSNEQFF.

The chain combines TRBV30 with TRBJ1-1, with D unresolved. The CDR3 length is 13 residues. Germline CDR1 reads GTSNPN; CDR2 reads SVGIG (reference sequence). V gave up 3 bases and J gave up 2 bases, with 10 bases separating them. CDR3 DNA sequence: TGTGCCTGGAGCACGAGGTCCAACACTGAAGCTTTCTTT. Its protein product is CAWSTRSNTEAFF. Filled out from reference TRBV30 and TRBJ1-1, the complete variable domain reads SQTIHQWPATLVQPVGSPLSLECTVEGTSNPNLYWYRQAAGRGLQLLFYSVGIGQISSEVPQNLSASRPQDRQFILSSKKLLLSDSGFYLCAWSTRSNTEAFFGQGTRLTVV.

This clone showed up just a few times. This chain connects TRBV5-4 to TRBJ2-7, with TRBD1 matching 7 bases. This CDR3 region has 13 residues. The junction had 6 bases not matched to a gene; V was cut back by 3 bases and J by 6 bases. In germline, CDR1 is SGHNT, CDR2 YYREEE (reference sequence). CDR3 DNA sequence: TGTGCCAGCAGCTCCGGGACAGAGGGCGAGCAGTACTTC. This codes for CASSSGTEGEQYF.

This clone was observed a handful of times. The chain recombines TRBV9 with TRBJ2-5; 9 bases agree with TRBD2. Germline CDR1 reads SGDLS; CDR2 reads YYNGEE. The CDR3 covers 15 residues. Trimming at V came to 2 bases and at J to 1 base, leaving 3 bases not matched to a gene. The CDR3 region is CASSVPAGGQETQYF. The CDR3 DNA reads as TGTGCCAGCAGCGTCCCAGCGGGAGGCCAAGAGACCCAGTACTTC.

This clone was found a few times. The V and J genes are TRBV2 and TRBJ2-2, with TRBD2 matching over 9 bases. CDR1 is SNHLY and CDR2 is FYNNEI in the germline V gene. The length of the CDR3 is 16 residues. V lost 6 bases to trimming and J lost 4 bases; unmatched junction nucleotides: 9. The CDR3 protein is CASRRSGRNPTGELFF. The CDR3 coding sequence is TGTGCCAGCAGGCGTAGCGGGAGAAATCCCACCGGGGAGCTGTTTTTT.

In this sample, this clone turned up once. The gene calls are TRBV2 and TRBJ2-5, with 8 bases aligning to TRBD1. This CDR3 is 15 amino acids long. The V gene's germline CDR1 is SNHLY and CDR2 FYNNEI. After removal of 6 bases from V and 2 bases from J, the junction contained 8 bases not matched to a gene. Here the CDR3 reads CASSSGTGPQETQYF. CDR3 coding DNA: TGTGCCAGCAGCTCCGGGACAGGCCCTCAAGAGACCCAGTACTTC.

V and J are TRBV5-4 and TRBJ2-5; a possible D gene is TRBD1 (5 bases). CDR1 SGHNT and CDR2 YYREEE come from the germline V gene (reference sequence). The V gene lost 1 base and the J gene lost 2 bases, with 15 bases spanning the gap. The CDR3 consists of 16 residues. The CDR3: CASSLRQRSFQETQYF. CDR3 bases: TGTGCCAGCAGCTTGCGACAGAGGTCTTTTCAAGAGACCCAGTACTTC.

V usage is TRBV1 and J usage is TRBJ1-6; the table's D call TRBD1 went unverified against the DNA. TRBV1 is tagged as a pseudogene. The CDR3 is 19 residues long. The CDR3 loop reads CTSSHPHPQGALGNSPLHF. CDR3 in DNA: TGCACCAGCAGCCATCCCCACCCGCAGGGGGCTTTAGGTAATTCACCCCTCCACTTT.

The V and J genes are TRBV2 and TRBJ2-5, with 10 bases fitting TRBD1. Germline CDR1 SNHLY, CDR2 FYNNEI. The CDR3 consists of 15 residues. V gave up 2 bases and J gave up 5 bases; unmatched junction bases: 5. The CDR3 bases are TGTGCCAGCAGTGAATGGGACAGGGGTGGGGAGACCCAGTACTTC. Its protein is CASSEWDRGGETQYF.

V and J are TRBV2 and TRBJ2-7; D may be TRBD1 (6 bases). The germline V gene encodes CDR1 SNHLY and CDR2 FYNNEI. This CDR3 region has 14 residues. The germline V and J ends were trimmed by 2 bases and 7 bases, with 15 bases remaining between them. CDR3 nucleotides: TGTGCCAGCAGTGAAAAGGCGTGGGGGCGGGAGCAGTACTTC. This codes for CASSEKAWGREQYF. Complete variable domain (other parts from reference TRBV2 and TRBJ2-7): EPEVTQTPSHQVTQMGQEVILRCVPISNHLYFYWYRQILGQKVEFLVSFYNNEISEKSEIFDDQFSVERPDGSNFTLKIRSTKLEDSAMYFCASSEKAWGREQYFGPGTRLTVT.